The table lists the clone carrying this T cell receptor (beta chain) with a few counts. Its cognate antigen is unknown. V was shortened by 5 bases and J by 2 bases, with 13 bases between the two germline ends. The CDR3 length is 15 residues. The germline CDR1 and CDR2 sequences are SGHTA and FQGTGA. Profiled with immunoSEQ multiplex PCR; TCRdb holds only in-frame clones, not every one. The table shows 100,000 to 130,000 clones, with approximately 90% occurring only once. This entry belongs to a study of OX40 agonist ivuxolimab in advanced cancers. Study at large: The patients received agonistic anti-OX40 (CD134) antibody ivuxolimab. Two cutaneous melanoma patients and one hepatocellular carcinoma patient, three in all, had partial responses. Patients got intravenous ivuxolimab at 0.01 to 10 mg/kg every 2 weeks.

General study findings and limits: The average count of expanded clones was higher among CD8+ T cells than among CD4+.

V is TRBV7-3 and J is TRBJ1-5, with D uncertain. This clonotype originated in an adult with an advanced solid tumor such as melanoma, head and neck, liver or kidney cancer. The sequencing used CD4+ or CD8+ T cells sorted from blood, collected in a trial of the OX40 agonist ivuxolimab. CDR3 amino acids: CASSVGQEGNQPQHF. As DNA, the CDR3 is TGTGCCAGCAGCGTCGGGCAGGAGGGCAATCAGCCCCAGCATTTT.